Sequencing of this TCR beta chain was carried out in a study of CD8+ T cells in alopecia areata. Broader study findings: As there was one nonresponder, how baseline CD8+ expansion relates to response remains uncertain.

V was clipped by 2 bases and J by 0 bases; unmatched bases: 4. This CDR3 contains 15 residues. CDR1 SGHRS and CDR2 YFSETQ come from the germline V gene. Treatment given: oral pan-JAK inhibitor, 5-10 mg twice daily. As part of sample collection, lesional scalp punch biopsies and peripheral blood were taken from alopecia areata patients. RNA extraction and reverse transcription yielded cDNA as sequencing template. Generated by immunoSEQ multiplex PCR, the TCRdb table keeps only in-frame clones and is missing some. The sample shows 190,000 or so clones, 58% of them seen only once. In its sample, this clone was seen a few times. Its matching antigen is unknown.

The clonotype was recovered from a human donor with alopecia areata. V and J are TRBV5-1 and TRBJ2-7; 8 bases are shared with TRBD2. The sequences come from CD8+ T cells sorted from blood, collected at week 24, from a patient treated with tofacitinib. CDR3 sequence: CASSFSGASSYEQYF. CDR3 nucleotides: TGCGCCAGCAGCTTTAGCGGGGCGAGCTCCTACGAGCAGTACTTC.